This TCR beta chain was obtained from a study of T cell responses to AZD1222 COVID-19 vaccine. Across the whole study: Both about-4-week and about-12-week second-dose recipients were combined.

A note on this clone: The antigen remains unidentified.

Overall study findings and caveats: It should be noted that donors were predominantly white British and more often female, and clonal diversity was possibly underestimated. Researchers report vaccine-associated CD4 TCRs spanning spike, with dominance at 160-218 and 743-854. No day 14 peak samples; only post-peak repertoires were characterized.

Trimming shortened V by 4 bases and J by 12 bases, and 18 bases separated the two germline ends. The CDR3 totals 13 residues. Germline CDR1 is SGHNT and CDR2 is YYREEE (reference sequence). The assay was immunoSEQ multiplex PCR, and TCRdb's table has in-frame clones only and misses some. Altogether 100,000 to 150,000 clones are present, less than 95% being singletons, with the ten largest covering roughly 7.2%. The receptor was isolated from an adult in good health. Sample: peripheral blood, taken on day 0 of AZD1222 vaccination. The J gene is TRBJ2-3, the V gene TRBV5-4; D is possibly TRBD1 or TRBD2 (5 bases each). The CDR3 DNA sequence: TGTGCCAGCAGCCCCGGACGGGGCCCGGATCAGTATTTT. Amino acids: CASSPGRGPDQYF. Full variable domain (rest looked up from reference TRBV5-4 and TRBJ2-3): ETGVTQSPTHLIKTRGQQVTLRCSSQSGHNTVSWYQQALGQGPQFIFQYYREEENGRGNFPPRFSGLQFPNYSSELNVNALELDDSALYLCASSPGRGPDQYFGPGTRLTVL.